This T cell receptor (beta chain) was sequenced for a study of T cells in Graves' hyperthyroidism and ophthalmopathy. Authors of the study amplified TCR beta CDR3 regions from RNA transcripts. Initially, a first-round RT-PCR of the TCR CDR3 employed the HTBI primer set. Via MiXCR, TCRdb re-called the multiplex PCR reads, giving one row per CDR3 protein. Of approximately 600,000 distinct CDR3 sequences in the sample, less than 25% were seen once. The CDR3 loop spans 16 amino acids. CDR1 is MNHNS and CDR2 is SASEGT in the germline V gene. The junction had 11 bases not matched to a gene; V was cut back by 5 bases and J by 6 bases. As for this clonotype: The antigen remains undetermined.

Study results and limitations: Ophthalmopathy was distinguished from stable hyperthyroidism by 13 V-J signatures.

Patients were excluded because of uncontrolled infection, other autoimmune disease, pregnancy or lactation. This TCR derives from a man younger than 45 with Graves' ophthalmopathy. The rearrangement uses TRBV6-1 and TRBJ2-7, with 12 bases aligning to TRBD2. Sequenced: blood. Here the CDR3 reads CASSPRGLAGTGEQYF. The DNA for the CDR3 is TGTGCCAGCAGTCCGAGAGGACTAGCGGGAACCGGCGAGCAGTACTTC.